Listed below are T cell receptor beta chains from one sample, sequenced in a study of T cell responses to AZD1222 COVID-19 vaccine. Here immunoSEQ multiplex PCR was the method, and the copy in TCRdb shows in-frame clones only, minus some. The sample consists of 150,000 to 250,000 clones, approximately 93% of them appearing once. The material sequenced was peripheral blood, taken 28 days after the second AZD1222 dose. Source of these receptors: an adult who received the AZD1222 COVID-19 vaccine. Both conserved end residues are part of each CDR3. D genes are given only for firm matches. The listing skips clone size in some rows; elsewhere it reads once, few, many or a size class.

NA	TRBV28	NA	TRBJ1-5	CASSSYQPQHF	TGTGCCAGCAGTTCCTATCAGCCCCAGCATTTT
NA	TRBV15	NA	TRBJ1-6	CATSRDQGSGGAPLHF	TGTGCCACCAGCAGAGATCAGGGGTCGGGAGGCGCACCCCTCCACTTT
NA	TRBV28	NA	TRBJ1-5	CASSLRTANQPQHF	TGTGCCAGCAGTTTACGAACAGCCAATCAGCCCCAGCATTTT
NA	TRBV11-2	NA	TRBJ2-3	CASSLLKGTDTQYF	TGTGCCAGCAGCTTACTAAAGGGAACAGATACGCAGTATTTT
NA	TRBV6-5	NA	TRBJ1-2	CASSYSSDDLYGYTF	TGTGCCAGCAGTTACTCGTCAGATGATTTATATGGCTACACCTTC
TRBD2	TRBV7-9	NA	TRBJ2-5	CASSRERGGQETQYF	TGTGCCAGCAGCCGCGAGCGGGGGGGGCAAGAGACCCAGTACTTC
NA	TRBV6-6	NA	TRBJ1-6	CASSYDSDPYNSPLHF	TGTGCCAGCAGTTACGACAGTGATCCCTATAATTCACCCCTCCACTTT
TRBD1	TRBV7-8	NA	TRBJ1-5	CASSLGLLGGGAGEAQHF	TGTGCCAGCAGCTTAGGGCTACTAGGAGGGGGCGCGGGCGAGGCCCAGCATTTT
NA	TRBV11-2	once	TRBJ2-7	CASSLTGYEQYF	TGTGCCAGCAGCTTAACCGGTTACGAGCAGTACTTC
TRBD1	TRBV29-1	NA	TRBJ2-7	CSVVDRDSYEQYF	TGCAGCGTGGTCGACAGGGATTCCTACGAGCAGTACTTC
TRBD1	TRBV2	NA	TRBJ2-2	CASTSGQDNTGELFF	TGTGCCAGCACCTCGGGACAGGACAACACCGGGGAGCTGTTTTTT
NA	TRBV7-2	NA	TRBJ1-5	CASSPGGVGNQPQHF	TGTGCCAGCAGCCCTGGAGGGGTTGGCAATCAGCCCCAGCATTTT
NA	TRBV18	few	TRBJ1-1	CASSPAEGNTEAFF	TGTGCCAGCTCACCAGCGGAAGGGAACACTGAAGCTTTCTTT
TRBD1	TRBV9	NA	TRBJ1-2	CASSAGQGAIYGYTF	TGTGCCAGCAGCGCAGGACAGGGGGCTATATATGGCTACACCTTC
NA	TRBV23-1	NA	TRBJ2-7	CASSPQGTRTYEQYF	TGCGCCAGCAGTCCTCAGGGGACAAGGACCTACGAGCAGTACTTC
NA	TRBV7-9	NA	TRBJ1-1	CASSLGGGSTEAFF	TGTGCCAGCAGCCTAGGCGGGGGATCGACTGAAGCTTTCTTT
NA	TRBV28	NA	TRBJ1-1	CASSLWKTGTSNTEAFF	TGTGCCAGCAGTTTATGGAAAACCGGGACATCGAACACTGAAGCTTTCTTT
NA	TRBV5-1	NA	TRBJ1-4	CASSLEAVNEKLFF	TGCGCCAGCAGCTTGGAGGCAGTTAATGAAAAACTGTTTTTT
TRBD1	TRBV7-6	once	TRBJ1-2	CASSGYRGPNYGYTF	TGTGCCAGCAGCGGCTACAGGGGGCCAAACTATGGCTACACCTTC
TRBD1	TRBV19	NA	TRBJ1-1	CASRSKGATEAFF	TGTGCCAGTAGATCAAAGGGGGCCACTGAAGCTTTCTTT
NA	TRBV7-8	NA	TRBJ2-3	CASSSTRGHTDTQYF	TGTGCCAGCAGCTCTACGCGGGGGCACACAGATACGCAGTATTTT
NA	TRBV6-5	NA	TRBJ1-2	CASRQGYYGYTF	TGTGCCAGCAGGCAGGGGTACTATGGCTACACCTTC
NA	TRBV11-2	NA	TRBJ1-6	CASSGYRDSPLHF	TGTGCCAGCAGCGGGTACAGGGATTCACCCCTCCACTTT
NA	TRBV7-9	NA	TRBJ1-5	CASNGFGQPQHF	TGTGCCAGCAACGGATTTGGTCAGCCCCAGCATTTT